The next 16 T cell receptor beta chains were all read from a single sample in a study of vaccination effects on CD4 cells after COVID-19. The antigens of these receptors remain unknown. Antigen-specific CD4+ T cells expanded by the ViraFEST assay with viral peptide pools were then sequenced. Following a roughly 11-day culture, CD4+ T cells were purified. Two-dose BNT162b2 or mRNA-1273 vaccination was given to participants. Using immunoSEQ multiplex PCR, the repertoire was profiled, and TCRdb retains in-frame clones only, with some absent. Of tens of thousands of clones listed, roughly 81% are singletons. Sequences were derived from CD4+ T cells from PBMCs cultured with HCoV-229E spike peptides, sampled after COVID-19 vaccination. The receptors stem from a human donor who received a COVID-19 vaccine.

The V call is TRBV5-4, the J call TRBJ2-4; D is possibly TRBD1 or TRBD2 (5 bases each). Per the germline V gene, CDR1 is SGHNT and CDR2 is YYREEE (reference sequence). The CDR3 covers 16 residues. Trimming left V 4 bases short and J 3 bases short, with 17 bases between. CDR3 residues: CASSLGQGGGKNIQYF. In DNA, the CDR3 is TGTGCCAGCAGCCTTGGGCAGGGTGGGGGCAAAAACATTCAGTACTTC.

DNA of the CDR3: TGCGCCAGCAGCGGGGGGGACAGGGCGGAAGCTTTCTTT. Amino acid sequence: CASSGGDRAEAFF. The V and J genes are TRBV5-1 and TRBJ1-1; 9 nucleotides agree with TRBD1. CDR3 length equals 13 residues. The V gene end was trimmed by 4 bases and the J gene end by 8 bases; junction bases not matched to a gene: 6. Germline CDR1 is SGHRS and CDR2 is YFSETQ.

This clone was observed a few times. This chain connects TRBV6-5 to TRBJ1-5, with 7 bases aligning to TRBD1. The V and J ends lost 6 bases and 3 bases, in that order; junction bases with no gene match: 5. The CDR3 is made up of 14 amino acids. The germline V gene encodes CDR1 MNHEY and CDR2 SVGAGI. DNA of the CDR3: TGTGCCAGCAGACAGGGGAGGGCCAATCAGCCCCAGCATTTT. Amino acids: CASRQGRANQPQHF.

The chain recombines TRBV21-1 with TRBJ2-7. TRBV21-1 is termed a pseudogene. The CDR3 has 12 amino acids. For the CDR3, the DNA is TGTGCCAGCAGCAGCCTAATAGGCGAGCAGTACTTC. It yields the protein CASSSLIGEQYF.

CDR3 amino acids: CASSLVLSRGDTQYF. The DNA of the CDR3 is TGTGCCAGCAGCTTAGTTCTTAGCCGCGGAGATACGCAGTATTTT. The J gene is TRBJ2-3, the V gene TRBV7-6, with D hard to call. Per germline, CDR1 SGHVS and CDR2 FNYEAQ. The V end was cut by 1 base, the J end by 5 bases, with 13 bases between. CDR3 length equals 15 residues.

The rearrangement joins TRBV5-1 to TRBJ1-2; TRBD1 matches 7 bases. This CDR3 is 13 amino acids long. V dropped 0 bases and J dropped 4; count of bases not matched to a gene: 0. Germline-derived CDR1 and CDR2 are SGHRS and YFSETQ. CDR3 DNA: TGCGCCAGCAGCTTGGCAGGGGGCTATGGCTACACCTTC. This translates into CASSLAGGYGYTF.

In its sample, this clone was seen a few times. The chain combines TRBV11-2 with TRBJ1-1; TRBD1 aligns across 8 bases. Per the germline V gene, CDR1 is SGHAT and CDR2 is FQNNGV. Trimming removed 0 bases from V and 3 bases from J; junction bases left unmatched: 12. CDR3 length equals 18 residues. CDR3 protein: CASSLEGWTGLRDTEAFF. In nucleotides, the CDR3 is TGTGCCAGCAGCTTAGAGGGCTGGACAGGGCTGAGGGACACTGAAGCTTTCTTT. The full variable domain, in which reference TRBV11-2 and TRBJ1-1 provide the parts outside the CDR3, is EAGVAQSPRYKIIEKRQSVAFWCNPISGHATLYWYQQILGQGPKLLIQFQNNGVVDDSQLPKDRFSAERLKGVDSTLKIQPAKLEDSAVYLCASSLEGWTGLRDTEAFFGQGTRLTVV.

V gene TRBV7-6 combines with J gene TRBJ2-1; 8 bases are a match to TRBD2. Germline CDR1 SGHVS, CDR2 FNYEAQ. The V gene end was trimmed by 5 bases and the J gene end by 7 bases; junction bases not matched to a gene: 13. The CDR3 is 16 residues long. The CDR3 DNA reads TGTGCCAGCAGCCCCACCTCCATAGCGGGGACTAATGAGCAGTTCTTC. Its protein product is CASSPTSIAGTNEQFF. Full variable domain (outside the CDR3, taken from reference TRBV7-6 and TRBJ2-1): GAGVSQSPRYKVTKRGQDVALRCDPISGHVSLYWYRQALGQGPEFLTYFNYEAQQDKSGLPNDRFSAERPEGSISTLTIQRTEQRDSAMYRCASSPTSIAGTNEQFFGPGTRLTVL.

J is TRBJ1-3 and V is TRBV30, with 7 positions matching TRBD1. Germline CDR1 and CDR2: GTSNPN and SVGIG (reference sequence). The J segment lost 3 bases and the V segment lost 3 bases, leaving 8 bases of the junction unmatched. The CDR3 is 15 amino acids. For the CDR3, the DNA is TGTGCCTGGAGAAGGGGCAGGGGGTATGGAAACACCATATATTTT. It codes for CAWRRGRGYGNTIYF.

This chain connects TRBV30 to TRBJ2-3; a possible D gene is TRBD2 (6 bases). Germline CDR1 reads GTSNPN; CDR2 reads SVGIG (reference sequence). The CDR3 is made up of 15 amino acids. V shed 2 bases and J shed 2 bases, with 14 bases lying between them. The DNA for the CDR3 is TGTGCCTGGAGTCCGGGACTCTTATCCACAGATACGCAGTATTTT. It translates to CAWSPGLLSTDTQYF.

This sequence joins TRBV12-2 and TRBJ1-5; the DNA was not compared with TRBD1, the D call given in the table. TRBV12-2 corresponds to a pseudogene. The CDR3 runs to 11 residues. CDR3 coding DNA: TGTGCAAGTCGCTTATCAGGCCTCCAGCATTTT. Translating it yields CASRLSGLQHF.

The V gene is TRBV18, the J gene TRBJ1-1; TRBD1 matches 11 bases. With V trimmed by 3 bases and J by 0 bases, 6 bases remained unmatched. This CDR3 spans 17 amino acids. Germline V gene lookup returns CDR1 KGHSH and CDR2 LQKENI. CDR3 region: CASSPGQGAFLNTEAFF. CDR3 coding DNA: TGTGCCAGCTCACCTGGACAGGGGGCCTTTTTGAACACTGAAGCTTTCTTT.

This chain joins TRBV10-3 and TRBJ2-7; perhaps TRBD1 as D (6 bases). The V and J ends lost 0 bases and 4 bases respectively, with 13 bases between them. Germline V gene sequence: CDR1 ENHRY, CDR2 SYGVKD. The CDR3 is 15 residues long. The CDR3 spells CAISESGTRSYEQYF. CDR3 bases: TGTGCCATCAGTGAGTCCGGGACACGGTCTTACGAGCAGTACTTC.

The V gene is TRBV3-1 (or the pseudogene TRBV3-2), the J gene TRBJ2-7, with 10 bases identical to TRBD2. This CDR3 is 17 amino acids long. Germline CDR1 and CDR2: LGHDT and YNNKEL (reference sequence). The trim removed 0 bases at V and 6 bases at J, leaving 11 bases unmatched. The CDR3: CASSQEIGLAGVLEQYF. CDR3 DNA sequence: TGTGCCAGCAGCCAAGAAATCGGCCTAGCGGGAGTTCTCGAGCAGTACTTC.

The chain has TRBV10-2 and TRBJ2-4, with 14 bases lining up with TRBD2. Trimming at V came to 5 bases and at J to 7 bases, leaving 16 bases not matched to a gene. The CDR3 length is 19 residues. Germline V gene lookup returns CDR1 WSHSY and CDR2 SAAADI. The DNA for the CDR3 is TGCGCCAGCAGTAGGGGGAGGGGACTAGCGGGAGAAGGGTGGAACATTCAGTACTTC. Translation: CASSRGRGLAGEGWNIQYF.

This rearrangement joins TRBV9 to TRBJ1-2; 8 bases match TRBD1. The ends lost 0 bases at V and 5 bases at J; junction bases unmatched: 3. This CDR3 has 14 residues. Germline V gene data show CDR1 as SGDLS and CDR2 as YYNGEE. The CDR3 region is CASSVEGQAYGYTF. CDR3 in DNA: TGTGCCAGCAGCGTAGAGGGACAGGCATATGGCTACACCTTC.